This TCR beta chain was recorded in a study of T cells in Graves' hyperthyroidism and ophthalmopathy. General observations from the study: The model made its ophthalmopathy prediction, and onset followed a median approximately 6 months later. Most thyroid clonotypes with frequency above 0.001 were detected in blood.

Absent ophthalmopathy progression within 18 months defined stable Graves' hyperthyroidism. Hyperthyroidism was newly diagnosed in patients aged 18 to 65 (duration under 2 months). In regard to this clonotype: What it binds is not known. Just one base apart from a much larger clone, this may be a read error.

TCR beta CDR3 region amplification was performed from RNA transcripts. A first-round RT-PCR of the TCR CDR3 used the HTBI primer set. MiXCR, applied by TCRdb to the multiplex PCR reads, yields one record per CDR3 protein. The profile shows about 400,000 distinct CDR3 sequences, 15% of them singletons. CDR3 length equals 14 residues. In germline, CDR1 is DFQATT, CDR2 SNEGSKA (reference sequence). Trimming removed 3 bases from V and 6 bases from J, with 15 bases in between. The chain is built from TRBV20-1 and TRBJ2-1; D gene ambiguous. Sequenced: blood. This clonotype was obtained from a woman between 25 and 40 years old with Graves' hyperthyroidism. CDR3 coding DNA: TGCAGTGCTAGGAAGCCGTACCCTTGCAATGAGCAGTTCTTC. This codes for CSARKPYPCNEQFF.